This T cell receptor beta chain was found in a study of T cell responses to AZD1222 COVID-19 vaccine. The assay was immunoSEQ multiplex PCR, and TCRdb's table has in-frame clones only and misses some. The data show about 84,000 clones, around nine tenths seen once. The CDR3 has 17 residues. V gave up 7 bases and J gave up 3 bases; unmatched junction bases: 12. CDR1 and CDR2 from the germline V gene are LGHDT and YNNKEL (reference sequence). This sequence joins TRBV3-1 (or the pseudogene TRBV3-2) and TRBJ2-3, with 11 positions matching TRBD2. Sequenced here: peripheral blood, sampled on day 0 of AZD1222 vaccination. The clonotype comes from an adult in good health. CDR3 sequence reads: CASNEGGLAVDTDTQYF. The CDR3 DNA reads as TGTGCCAGCAACGAGGGGGGACTAGCGGTCGATACAGATACGCAGTATTTT.